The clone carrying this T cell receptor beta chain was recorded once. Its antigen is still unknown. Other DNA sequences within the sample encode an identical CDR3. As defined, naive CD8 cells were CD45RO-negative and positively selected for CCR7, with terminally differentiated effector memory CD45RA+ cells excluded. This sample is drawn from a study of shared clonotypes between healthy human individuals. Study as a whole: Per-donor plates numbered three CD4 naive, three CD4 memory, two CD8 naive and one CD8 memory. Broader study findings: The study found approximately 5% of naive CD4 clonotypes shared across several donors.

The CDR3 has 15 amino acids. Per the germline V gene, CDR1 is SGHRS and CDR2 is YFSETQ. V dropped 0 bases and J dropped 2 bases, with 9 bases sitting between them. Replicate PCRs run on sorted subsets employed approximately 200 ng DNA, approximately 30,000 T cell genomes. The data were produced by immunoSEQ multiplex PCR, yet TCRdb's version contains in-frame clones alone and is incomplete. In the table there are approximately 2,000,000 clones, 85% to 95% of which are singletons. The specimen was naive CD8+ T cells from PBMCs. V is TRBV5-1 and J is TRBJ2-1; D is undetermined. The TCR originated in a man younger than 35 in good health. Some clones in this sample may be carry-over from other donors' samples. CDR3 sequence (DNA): TGCGCCAGCAGCTTGGCCGGGCTACCCTACAATGAGCAGTTCTTC. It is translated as CASSLAGLPYNEQFF.